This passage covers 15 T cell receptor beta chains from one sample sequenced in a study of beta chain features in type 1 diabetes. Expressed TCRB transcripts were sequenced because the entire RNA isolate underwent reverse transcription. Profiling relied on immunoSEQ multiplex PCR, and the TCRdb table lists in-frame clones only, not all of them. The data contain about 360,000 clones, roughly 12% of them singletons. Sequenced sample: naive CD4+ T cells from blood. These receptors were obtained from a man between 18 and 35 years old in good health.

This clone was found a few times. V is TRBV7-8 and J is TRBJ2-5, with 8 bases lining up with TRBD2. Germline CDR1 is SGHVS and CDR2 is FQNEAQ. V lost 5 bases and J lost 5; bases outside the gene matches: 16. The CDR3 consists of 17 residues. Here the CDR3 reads CASSDKDGGAGYETQYF. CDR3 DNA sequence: TGTGCCAGCAGCGACAAGGACGGGGGGGCTGGGTATGAGACCCAGTACTTC.

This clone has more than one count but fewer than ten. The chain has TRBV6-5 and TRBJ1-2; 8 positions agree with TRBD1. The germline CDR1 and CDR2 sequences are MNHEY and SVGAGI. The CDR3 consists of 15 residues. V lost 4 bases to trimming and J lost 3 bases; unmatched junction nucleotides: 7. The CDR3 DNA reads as TGTGCCAGCAGTTCTTGGACAGGGTGGGACTATGGCTACACCTTC. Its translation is CASSSWTGWDYGYTF.

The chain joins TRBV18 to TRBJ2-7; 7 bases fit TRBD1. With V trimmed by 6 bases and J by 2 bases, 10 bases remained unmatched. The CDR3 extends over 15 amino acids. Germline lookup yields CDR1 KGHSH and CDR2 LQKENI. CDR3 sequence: CASSQTTGYPYEQYF. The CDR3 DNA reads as TGTGCCAGCTCCCAGACGACAGGGTACCCCTACGAGCAGTACTTC.

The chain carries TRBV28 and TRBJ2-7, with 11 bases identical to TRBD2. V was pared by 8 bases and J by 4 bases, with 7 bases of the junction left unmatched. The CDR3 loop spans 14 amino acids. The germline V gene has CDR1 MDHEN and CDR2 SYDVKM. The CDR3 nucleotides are TGTGCCAGCGGAGCACTAGCGGGGGAATACGAGCAGTACTTC. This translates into CASGALAGEYEQYF. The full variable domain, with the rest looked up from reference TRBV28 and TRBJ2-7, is DVKVTQSSRYLVKRTGEKVFLECVQDMDHENMFWYRQDPGLGLRLIYFSYDVKMKEKGDIPEGYSVSREKKERFSLILESASTNQTSMYLCASGALAGEYEQYFGPGTRLTVT.

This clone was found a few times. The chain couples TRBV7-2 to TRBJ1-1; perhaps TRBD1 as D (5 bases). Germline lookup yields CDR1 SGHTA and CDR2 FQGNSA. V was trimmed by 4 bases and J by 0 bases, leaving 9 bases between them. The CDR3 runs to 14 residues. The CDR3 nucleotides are TGTGCCAGCAGCTCCAGGGTCATGAACACTGAAGCTTTCTTT. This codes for CASSSRVMNTEAFF.

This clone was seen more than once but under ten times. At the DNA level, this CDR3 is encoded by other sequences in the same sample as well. This CDR3 is CAWSGGRNTEAFF. CDR3 nucleotides: TGTGCCTGGAGTGGGGGCAGGAACACTGAAGCTTTCTTT. The chain employs TRBV30 and TRBJ1-1; TRBD1 is a possible D gene (5 bases). This CDR3 is built from 13 residues. V shed 1 base and J shed 1 base, with 7 bases lying between them. The germline V gene has CDR1 GTSNPN and CDR2 SVGIG (reference sequence).

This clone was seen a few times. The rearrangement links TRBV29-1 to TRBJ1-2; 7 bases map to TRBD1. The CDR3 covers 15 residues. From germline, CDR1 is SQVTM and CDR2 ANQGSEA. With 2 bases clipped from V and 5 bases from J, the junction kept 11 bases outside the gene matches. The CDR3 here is CSVEHTGVSGYGYTF. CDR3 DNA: TGCAGCGTTGAACATACAGGGGTTTCGGGATATGGCTACACCTTC.

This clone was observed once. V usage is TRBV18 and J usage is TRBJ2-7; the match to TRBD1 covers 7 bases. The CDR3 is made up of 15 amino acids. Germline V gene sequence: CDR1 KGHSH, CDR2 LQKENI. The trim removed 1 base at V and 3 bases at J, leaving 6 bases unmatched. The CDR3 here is CASSPRQGVGYEQYF. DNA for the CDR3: TGTGCCAGCTCACCACGGCAGGGGGTGGGCTACGAGCAGTACTTC.

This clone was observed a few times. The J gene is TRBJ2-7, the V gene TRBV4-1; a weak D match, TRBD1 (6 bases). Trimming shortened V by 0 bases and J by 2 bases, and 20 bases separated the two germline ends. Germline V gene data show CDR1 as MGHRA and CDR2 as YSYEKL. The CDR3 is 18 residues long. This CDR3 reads CASSQDFRVQGTPYEQYF. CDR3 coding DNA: TGCGCCAGCAGCCAAGATTTCCGTGTCCAGGGGACCCCCTACGAGCAGTACTTC.

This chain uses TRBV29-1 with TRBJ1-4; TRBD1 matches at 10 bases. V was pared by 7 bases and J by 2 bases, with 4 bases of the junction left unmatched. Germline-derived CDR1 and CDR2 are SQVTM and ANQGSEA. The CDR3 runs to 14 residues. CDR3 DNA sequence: TGCAGCGCTGGACAGGGGGGCACTAATGAAAAACTGTTTTTT. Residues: CSAGQGGTNEKLFF.

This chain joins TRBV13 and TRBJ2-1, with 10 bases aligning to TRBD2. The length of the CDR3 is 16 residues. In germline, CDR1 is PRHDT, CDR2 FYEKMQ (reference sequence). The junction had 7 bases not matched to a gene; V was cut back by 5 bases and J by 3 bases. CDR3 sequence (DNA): TGTGCCAGCAGCACTGGACTAGCGGACAACTACAATGAGCAGTTCTTC. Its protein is CASSTGLADNYNEQFF.

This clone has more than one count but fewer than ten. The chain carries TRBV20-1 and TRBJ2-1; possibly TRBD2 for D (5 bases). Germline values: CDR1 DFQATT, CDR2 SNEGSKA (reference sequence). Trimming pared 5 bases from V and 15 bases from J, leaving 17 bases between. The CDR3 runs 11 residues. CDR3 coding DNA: TGCAGTGCTTCTGAGGAGGACTCCCGGTTCTTC. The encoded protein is CSASEEDSRFF.

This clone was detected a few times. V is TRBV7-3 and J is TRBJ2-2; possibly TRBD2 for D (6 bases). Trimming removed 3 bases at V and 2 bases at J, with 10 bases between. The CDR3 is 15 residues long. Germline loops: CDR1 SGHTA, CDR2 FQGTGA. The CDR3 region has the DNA TGTGCCAGCAGCTTGAATAGCGGAAACACCGGGGAGCTGTTTTTT. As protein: CASSLNSGNTGELFF.

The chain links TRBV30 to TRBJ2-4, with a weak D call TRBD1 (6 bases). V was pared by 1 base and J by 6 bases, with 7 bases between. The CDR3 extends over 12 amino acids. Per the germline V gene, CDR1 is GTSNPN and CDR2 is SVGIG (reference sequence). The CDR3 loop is CAWSAGVNIQYF. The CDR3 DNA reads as TGTGCCTGGAGTGCAGGGGTAAACATTCAGTACTTC.

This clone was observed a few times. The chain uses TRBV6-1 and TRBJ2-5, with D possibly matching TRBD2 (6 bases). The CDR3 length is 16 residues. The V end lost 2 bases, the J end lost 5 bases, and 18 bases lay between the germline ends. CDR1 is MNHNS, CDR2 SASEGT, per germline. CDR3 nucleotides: TGTGCCAGCAGTGAATGGGGGACTGATGGTGGGGAGACCCAGTACTTC. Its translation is CASSEWGTDGGETQYF.